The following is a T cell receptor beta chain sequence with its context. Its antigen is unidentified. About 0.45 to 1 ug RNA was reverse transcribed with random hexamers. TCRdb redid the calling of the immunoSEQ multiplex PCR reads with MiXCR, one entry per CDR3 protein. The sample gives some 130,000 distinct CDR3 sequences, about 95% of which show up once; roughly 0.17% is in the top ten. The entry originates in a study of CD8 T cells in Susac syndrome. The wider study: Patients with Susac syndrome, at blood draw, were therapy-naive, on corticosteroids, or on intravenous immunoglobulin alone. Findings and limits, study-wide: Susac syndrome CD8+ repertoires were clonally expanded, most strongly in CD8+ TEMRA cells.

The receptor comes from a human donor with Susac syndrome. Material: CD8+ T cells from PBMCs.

CDR3 sequence (DNA): TGTGCCAGCAGTTCCTCGGGACTGAACACTGAAGCTTTCTTT. It is translated as CASSSSGLNTEAFF. V and J are TRBV6-5 and TRBJ1-1; D might be TRBD1 (5 bases). Per the germline V gene, CDR1 is MNHEY and CDR2 is SVGAGI. CDR3 length equals 14 residues. V shed 4 bases and J shed 0 bases, with 9 bases lying between them.